A single T cell receptor beta chain is shown here with its context. This entry is derived from a study of blood T cell repertoires in COVID-19. Original data processing: Cell counts per sample came from amplifying reference gene primers. Profiling relied on immunoSEQ multiplex PCR, and the TCRdb table lists in-frame clones only, not all of them. V and J calls and clone size are given by that table; D and trimming were obtained from the DNA. This table has over 150,000 clones, 75% to 80% appearing once. Germline-derived CDR1 and CDR2 are SNHLY and FYNNEI. This CDR3 spans 15 amino acids. J lost 2 bases, V lost 6 bases, and 5 bases had no gene match.

The TCR comes from a man of 80 years or more with acute or convalescent COVID-19. The sequenced sample consisted of peripheral blood. This rearrangement joins TRBV2 to TRBJ2-1, with 9 bases identical to TRBD2. The CDR3 DNA reads TGTGCCAGCAGCCGCGCGGGGGGGGCCTACAATGAGCAGTTCTTC. It specifies CASSRAGGAYNEQFF.